This TCR delta chain was sequenced for a study of delta chains in infants with herpesvirus infections. Study summary: From birth, Ugandan infants were followed prospectively for primary CMV infection. General observations from the study: Among Vdelta1 cells, the public clonotype apparently waned within approximately two months.

In its sample, this clone was seen a few times. Its antigen is as yet unknown. This may arise from a read error, as a much more abundant clone is one base away. Different DNA sequences within this sample yield the same CDR3. Gamma-chain- and delta-chain-specific primers converted PBMC RNA into TCR cDNA. TCRdb re-called the RT-PCR reads using CATT. The profile shows 200 to 250 delta-chain clones, around 12% of them singletons. Looked up from germline, CDR1 is NSMFDY and CDR2 is ISSIKDK. The ends were cut back, 0 bases at V and 7 bases at J, with 16 bases in the middle. The CDR3 length is 14 residues. Source: peripheral blood, taken at time point 1 of longitudinal follow-up. This rearrangement joins TRAV29/DV5 to TRDJ1; a possible D gene is TRDD3 (6 bases). This clonotype was sampled from a human donor who was a Ugandan infant, either HIV-exposed or HIV-unexposed (not recorded which). DNA of the CDR3: TGTGCAGCAAGCGCGAGGGGGGACATAGGTAAACTCATCTTT. Its protein is CAASARGDIGKLIF.